The next 16 T cell receptor beta chains were all read from a single sample in a study of shared clonotypes between healthy human individuals. The method was immunoSEQ multiplex PCR; TCRdb's version includes in-frame clones alone and lacks a portion of them. The sample includes a few million clones, approximately 94% of them seen just once. Input material: naive CD4+ T cells sorted from blood. The subset here: CD45RA+ positively selected. These receptors were obtained from a man in his late teens or twenties in good health.

This chain links TRBV27 with TRBJ2-7; 9 nucleotides align to TRBD1. Germline CDR1 and CDR2: MNHEY and SMNVEV (reference sequence). The CDR3 sequence is 17 residues long. The trim removed 4 bases at V and 4 bases at J, leaving 14 bases unmatched. CDR3 loop: CASSYNSAGTGKYEQYF. CDR3 nucleotides: TGTGCCAGCAGTTACAACTCAGCGGGGACAGGGAAGTACGAGCAGTACTTC.

The chain joins TRBV4-3 to TRBJ2-1, with TRBD2 identical over 13 bases. Germline CDR1 is LGHNA and CDR2 is YSLEER. The trim removed 0 bases at V and 8 bases at J, leaving 4 bases unmatched. The CDR3 has 16 residues. The CDR3 sequence: CASSQELAGGYHEQFF. In DNA form, the CDR3 reads TGCGCCAGCAGCCAAGAACTAGCGGGAGGGTATCATGAGCAGTTCTTC.

V and J are TRBV11-2 and TRBJ2-7, with D possibly matching TRBD1 (6 bases). Germline loops: CDR1 SGHAT, CDR2 FQNNGV. The CDR3 covers 13 residues. V was shortened by 6 bases and J by 9 bases, with 18 bases between the two germline ends. The CDR3 loop is CASRGNRAPGQYF. CDR3 DNA: TGTGCCAGCAGGGGGAACAGGGCCCCTGGGCAGTACTTC.

The J gene is TRBJ2-7, the V gene TRBV5-1; D call uncertain. CDR3 size: 14 residues. Trimming removed 3 bases at V and 0 bases at J, with 10 bases between. Germline loops: CDR1 SGHRS, CDR2 YFSETQ. This CDR3 is CASSSMPSSYEQYF. The DNA for the CDR3 is TGCGCCAGCAGCTCAATGCCCAGCTCCTACGAGCAGTACTTC.

This sequence joins TRBV6-1 and TRBJ1-3; D unresolved. V was cut by 0 bases and J by 7 bases, with 7 bases left in between. The CDR3 is made up of 13 amino acids. Germline V CDR1 and CDR2: MNHNS, SASEGT. CDR3 bases: TGTGCCAGCAGTGAAGCAGGGCCGAACACCATATATTTT. It encodes CASSEAGPNTIYF.

The rearrangement links TRBV5-1 to TRBJ2-7, with 12 bases aligning to TRBD2. Germline V lookup: CDR1 SGHRS, CDR2 YFSETQ. V was clipped by 7 bases and J by 2 bases; unmatched bases: 1. This CDR3 has 13 amino acids. Here the CDR3 DNA reads TGCGCCAGCGGACTAGCGGGACCCTACGAGCAGTACTTC. Amino acid sequence: CASGLAGPYEQYF.

The genes are TRBV18 and TRBJ2-3; TRBD1 is a possible D gene (6 bases). The CDR3 length is 15 residues. V was clipped by 3 bases and J by 2 bases, with 12 bases between them. Germline-derived CDR1 and CDR2 are KGHSH and LQKENI. CDR3 DNA sequence: TGTGCCAGCTCACCCGCGGACAGACCCACAGATACGCAGTATTTT. It yields the protein CASSPADRPTDTQYF.

The chain carries TRBV28 and TRBJ2-7, with D possibly matching TRBD1 (6 bases). CDR3 length equals 15 residues. Trimming took 5 bases from V and 1 from J, leaving 15 bases between them. Germline V gene lookup returns CDR1 MDHEN and CDR2 SYDVKM. In DNA form, the CDR3 reads TGTGCCAGCAGTCCTCGACAGGCATCGTCCTACGAGCAGTACTTC. This gives the protein CASSPRQASSYEQYF.

This clone was detected a few times. The same CDR3 can be traced to other DNA sequences in this sample. The CDR3 bases are TGTGCCAGCTCACCTGGACTCTCCACAGATACGCAGTATTTT. Encoded protein: CASSPGLSTDTQYF. The chain employs TRBV18 and TRBJ2-3; maybe TRBD2 (5 bases). The germline V and J ends were trimmed by 3 bases and 2 bases, with 9 bases remaining between them. Germline-derived CDR1 and CDR2 are KGHSH and LQKENI. The CDR3 extends over 14 amino acids.

V gene TRBV19 combines with J gene TRBJ2-7; TRBD2 matches at 14 bases. Germline V gene data show CDR1 as LNHDA and CDR2 as SQIVND (reference sequence). The CDR3 contains 16 residues. Germline trimming cut 3 bases from V and 2 bases from J; bases unmatched to any gene: 3. The CDR3 here is CASSMGTSGSPYEQYF. Here the CDR3 DNA reads TGTGCCAGTAGTATGGGGACTAGCGGGAGTCCCTACGAGCAGTACTTC.

The V and J genes are TRBV5-6 and TRBJ2-5; D call uncertain. TRBJ2-7 matches the DNA end more closely, so the J call is doubtful. This CDR3 has 14 amino acids. Germline lookup yields CDR1 SGHDT and CDR2 YYEEEE. The CDR3 protein is CASSPRTLSYEQYF. CDR3 coding DNA: TGTGCCAGCAGCCCGAGGACGCTCTCCTACGAGCAGTACTTC.

V is TRBV7-2 and J is TRBJ1-2; TRBD1 is a possible D gene (6 bases). Trimming took off 0 bases at V and 5 bases at J, with 16 bases between the two ends. From germline, CDR1 is SGHTA and CDR2 FQGNSA. The CDR3 is made up of 16 amino acids. As DNA, the CDR3 is TGTGCCAGCAGCTTAGCCTTAAGGACAGATCGGTATGGCTACACCTTC. Translated, it gives CASSLALRTDRYGYTF.

The chain is built from TRBV6-5 and TRBJ2-1; D uncertain. Germline V gives CDR1 MNHEY, CDR2 SVGAGI. The CDR3 consists of 12 residues. Trimming pared 5 bases from V and 8 bases from J, leaving 10 bases between. Written as DNA, the CDR3 is TGTGCCAGCAGTCCCTCGTCGGATGAGCAGTTCTTC. It specifies CASSPSSDEQFF.

On this clone: The sample has other DNA sequences that encode this CDR3 too. The chain recombines TRBV10-3 with TRBJ1-1; D is uncertain. V lost 2 bases to trimming and J lost 4 bases, with 5 bases between them. CDR3 length: 12 residues. In germline, CDR1 is ENHRY, CDR2 SYGVKD. The CDR3 coding sequence is TGTGCCATCAGTGAGAGTGGCACTGAAGCTTTCTTT. This translates into CAISESGTEAFF.

A word on this clone: Other DNA sequences of this sample code for an identical CDR3. The chain combines TRBV6-5 with TRBJ2-5, with D possibly being TRBD2 (6 bases). This CDR3 is built from 13 residues. V lost 3 bases and J lost 2, with 7 bases in between. Looked up from germline, CDR1 is MNHEY and CDR2 is SVGAGI. The CDR3 nucleotides are TGTGCCAGCAGTTATCGGGGGCAAGAGACCCAGTACTTC. Encoded protein: CASSYRGQETQYF.

The chain links TRBV7-2 to TRBJ2-2; D not resolved. Germline V lookup: CDR1 SGHTA, CDR2 FQGNSA. V shed 3 bases and J shed 5 bases, with 7 bases lying between them. The CDR3 length is 13 residues. The CDR3 sequence: CASSFDGTGELFF. As DNA, the CDR3 is TGTGCCAGCAGCTTCGATGGAACCGGGGAGCTGTTTTTT.